This T cell receptor (beta chain) was profiled in a study of control samples from healthy donors and cancer patients. Trimming took 4 bases from V and 6 from J, leaving 21 bases between them. This CDR3 spans 16 amino acids. In germline, CDR1 is SGDLS, CDR2 YYNGEE. Using immunoSEQ multiplex PCR, the repertoire was profiled, and TCRdb retains in-frame clones only, with some absent. The table records 130,000 or so clones, roughly 90% of them present only once. The chain employs TRBV9 and TRBJ2-3; D may match TRBD1 or TRBD2 (8 bases each). This TCR was recovered from a man in his forties or fifties in good health. Input material: blood. The CDR3 DNA reads as TGTGCCAGCAGCCCGCGCGGGGGGACAGGTCGGGATACGCAGTATTTT. Its protein is CASSPRGGTGRDTQYF.